This TCR beta chain was sequenced for a study of Graves' ophthalmopathy and Graves' hyperthyroidism. Whole-study findings and limits: The model achieved 70.59% sensitivity and 72% to 85% specificity for ophthalmopathy progression. Most expanded clonotypes in thyroid above 0.001 frequency also showed up in blood.

This clonotype was detected ten times or more. Its specificity is unknown. RNA transcripts provided the template for amplifying TCR beta CDR3 regions. First-round RT-PCR used HTBI primers; second-round multiplex PCR followed. Each CDR3 protein is one row after TCRdb ran MiXCR on the multiplex PCR reads. Found here are a few hundred thousand distinct CDR3 sequences, about 17% of them singletons; the top ten hold around 2.4%. CDR1 MGHDK and CDR2 SYGVNS come from the germline V gene. Germline trimming cut 1 base from V and 4 bases from J; bases unmatched to any gene: 11. This CDR3 is 17 amino acids long. What supplied the PBMCs was 10 ml of fresh peripheral blood.

The sequenced sample consisted of peripheral blood. This chain connects TRBV25-1 to TRBJ2-5; TRBD2 aligns across 8 bases. This TCR derives from an adult woman with stable Graves' hyperthyroidism. DNA for the CDR3: TGTGCCAGCAGTGAATTCGCGGGGGCAGCGGGAGTAGAGACCCAGTACTTC. Encoded protein: CASSEFAGAAGVETQYF.